Listed here is a single TCR beta chain. The entry originates in a study of T cell repertoires in cytomegalovirus infection. The overall study: Public TCR beta signature analysis indicated the presence of both CMV infection and matching HLA type.

CDR1 and CDR2 from the germline V gene are DFQATT and SNEGSKA (reference sequence). CDR3 length: 15 residues. The ends lost 6 bases at V and 1 base at J; junction bases unmatched: 8. TCRdb re-derived calls from the reads in MiXCR, one entry per CDR3 protein. In the table there are under 250,000 distinct CDR3 sequences, 9% to 15% of which are singletons. The V call is TRBV20-1, the J call TRBJ2-3; TRBD2 matches at 9 bases. The receptor was derived from a human donor in good health (CMV status not recorded). Some clones in this sample may be carry-over from other donors' samples. Sequenced material: PBMCs. DNA for the CDR3: TGCAGTGCGATCTTAGCGGGAGAGGGCACAGATACGCAGTATTTT. Translating it yields CSAILAGEGTDTQYF.